These T cell receptor beta chains were read from a single sample in a study of T-cell memory formation after mild COVID-19. Each CDR3 protein gets one entry after TCRdb re-called the 5' RACE reads with MiXCR. The sample records just over 200,000 distinct CDR3 sequences, approximately 10% being singletons. The sequenced material came from PBMCs or a T cell subset sorted from them (not recorded which). The receptors shown here come from a man younger than 35 who had mild COVID-19 (a few samples of this study predate the infection). Cell type and time point are not known. Each CDR3 is given with its conserved first and last residue. A D gene is named only where the DNA matches it firmly. Expanded clones are given a class, and other clones once, few, many or no size at all.

abundance,d_gene,j_gene,len,v_gene,CDR3nt,CDR3aa
NA,NA,TRBJ2-3,20,TRBV4-3,TGCGCCAGCAGCCAAAATCCCCGACCCGCCGGACTATCTAGCACAGATACGCAGTATTTT,CASSQNPRPAGLSSTDTQYF
NA,NA,TRBJ1-2,15,TRBV6-1,TGTGCCAGCAGTGAGCGGGAGGTGGATAACTATGGCTACACCTTC,CASSEREVDNYGYTF
few,TRBD1,TRBJ2-7,15,TRBV9,TGTGCCAGCAGCGCGAGCCCTCAGGGGGCCTACGAGCAGTACTTC,CASSASPQGAYEQYF
few,TRBD1,TRBJ2-2,15,TRBV12-3/TRBV12-4,TGTGCCAGCACCCGGACAGGGACTCGCACCGGGGAGCTGTTTTTT,CASTRTGTRTGELFF
NA,NA,TRBJ2-5,12,TRBV6-6,TGTGCCAGCAGTGCGGGGGCGGAGACCCAGTACTTC,CASSAGAETQYF
few,NA,TRBJ1-1,14,TRBV4-3,TGCGCCAGCAGCCAAGAACCGGATGTCACTGAAGCTTTCTTT,CASSQEPDVTEAFF
many,TRBD1,TRBJ2-3,17,TRBV10-1,TGCGCCAGCAGTGAATCGAGGGGGCAGTATCGTACAGATACGCAGTATTTT,CASSESRGQYRTDTQYF
many,TRBD1,TRBJ1-3,17,TRBV7-9,TGTGCCAGCAGCCAGGGACAGCTTCGGTCCTCTGGAAACACCATATATTTT,CASSQGQLRSSGNTIYF
NA,NA,TRBJ2-3,13,TRBV7-3,TGTGCCAGCAGCTTCCAACGTTCCGATACGCAGTATTTT,CASSFQRSDTQYF
NA,NA,TRBJ2-2,13,TRBV5-6,TGTGCCAGCAGCTTGGAAAGGGACGGGGAGCTGTTTTTT,CASSLERDGELFF
few,TRBD1,TRBJ1-1,15,TRBV28,TGTGCCAGCAGTTTAGCCGGGACAGGGGGCACTGAAGCTTTCTTT,CASSLAGTGGTEAFF
many,TRBD1,TRBJ2-4,14,TRBV11-2,TGTGCCAGCAGCTTAGACGGGACAGCGACCCCTCAGTACTTC,CASSLDGTATPQYF
few,NA,TRBJ2-3,17,TRBV12-3/TRBV12-4,TGTGCCAGCAGTCCATGGAAGATGCCCCGTCGGACAGATACGCAGTATTTT,CASSPWKMPRRTDTQYF